Sequencing of this T cell receptor beta chain was carried out in a study of blood T cells in healthy people across ages. The study, taken as a whole, reports: Observed TCR beta diversity per million T cells went down as age went up. This fall followed a roughly linear course with age.

Germline CDR1 SQVTM, CDR2 ANQGSEA. There are 16 residues in the CDR3. V gave up 2 bases and J gave up 0 bases, with 14 bases separating them. In the case of this clonotype: Its specificity is unknown.

Using a J-beta primer mix together with a sample-barcoded 5' primer, a second PCR was run for roughly 7 to 12 cycles. All cDNA molecules were each tagged by a template-switch adaptor with 12 random nucleotides. The study obtained at least 2.5 million CDR3-containing paired-end reads from every sample. Each CDR3 protein is one row after TCRdb ran MiXCR on the 5' RACE reads. Among about 570,000 distinct CDR3 sequences, 25% to 30% were seen once, and the ten largest hold under 20%. Every sample yielded at least 6 million isolated PBMCs. The TCR comes from a woman aged 70-85 years in good health. The V call is TRBV29-1, the J call TRBJ2-4, with a weak D call TRBD1 (6 bases). Input material: blood. CDR3 coding DNA: TGCAGCGTTGAACGGATTGGGACACTAGCCAAAAACATTCAGTACTTC. This translates into CSVERIGTLAKNIQYF. The full variable domain, with the rest looked up from reference TRBV29-1 and TRBJ2-4, is SAVISQKPSRDICQRGTSLTIQCQVDSQVTMMFWYRQQPGQSLTLIATANQGSEATYESGFVIDKFPISRPNLTFSTLTVSNMSPEDSSIYLCSVERIGTLAKNIQYFGAGTRLSVL.